This section outlines one TCR beta chain sequence together with its context. Its antigen is currently unknown. The data were produced by immunoSEQ multiplex PCR, yet TCRdb's version contains in-frame clones alone and is incomplete. The sample yields about 110,000 clones, around 92% seen once. The data are from a study of T cell responses to AZD1222 COVID-19 vaccine. Overall study findings and caveats: Baseline serostatus was positive in only a handful of AZD1222 recipients. The donors showed a predominance of white British ancestry and of females, with possible underestimation of clonal diversity. Rises in breadth and depth of Spike-specific TCRs came after two AZD1222 doses.

CDR3 length equals 12 residues. V lost 5 bases, J lost 3 bases, and 5 bases lay in between. Per the germline V gene, CDR1 is MNHEY and CDR2 is SVGAGI. Sequenced here: peripheral blood, sampled on day 0 of AZD1222 vaccination. The source of this sequence is an adult in good health. The genes are TRBV6-5 and TRBJ1-5; D is unresolved. The CDR3 region has the DNA TGTGCCAGCAGTCCCCCCAATCAGCCCCAGCATTTT. Protein: CASSPPNQPQHF.